This T cell receptor (beta chain) is from a study of blood T cell repertoires in COVID-19. Study overall: T cells, B-cell-depleted T cells, or PBMCs supplied cDNA or gDNA.

In the original processing: Reference gene primers were amplified, and this amplification served to estimate nucleated cell counts. Measured with immunoSEQ multiplex PCR; TCRdb has only the in-frame clones, and not every one. From that table come the V and J calls and clone size; the DNA was used to work out D and trimming. Counted here are about 100,000 clones, 70% to 90% occurring once; the ten biggest clones make up 5%. Trimming removed 7 bases at V and 2 bases at J, with 12 bases between. CDR1 MNHNY and CDR2 SVGAGI come from the germline V gene (reference sequence). The CDR3 totals 13 residues. The sequenced sample was peripheral blood. The chain carries TRBV6-6 and TRBJ2-7; D is unresolved. The receptor comes from a human donor in a cohort sampled during active COVID-19. For the CDR3, the DNA is TGTGCCAGCAAAACTGGCGGTACCTACGAGCAGTACTTC. This codes for CASKTGGTYEQYF.